This entry features one T cell receptor (beta chain) sequence. Its antigen is currently unknown. The CDR3 spans 13 residues. With 6 bases removed from V and 2 bases from J, the gap between germline ends came to 8 bases. Germline V lookup: CDR1 MNHEY, CDR2 SMNVEV (reference sequence). TCRdb analysed the reads with MiXCR anew, one entry per CDR3 protein. The repertoire holds approximately 1,000,000 distinct CDR3 sequences, around 30% seen once, with around an eighth in the top ten. This sample was taken from a study of T cell repertoires in cytomegalovirus infection. Study context: CMV epitopes, recently identified HLA-C-restricted and well-studied HLA-B-restricted, were used. Study-wide results and limits: Within the response measured ex vivo, HLA-C-restricted CMV-specific TCR beta clonotypes were dominant.

This receptor was obtained from a human donor in good health (CMV status not recorded). Some clones in this sample may be carry-over from other donors' samples. The chain links TRBV27 to TRBJ2-1; no firm D call. The material sequenced was cultured CD8+ T cells from PBMCs, taken from culture after CMV antigen stimulation. CDR3 amino acids: CASSSIAYNEQFF. Here the CDR3 DNA reads TGTGCCAGCAGCTCTATTGCCTACAATGAGCAGTTCTTC.